This TCR beta chain was sequenced in a study of technical replicates of blood from a handful of donors. Germline lookup yields CDR1 SGHDT and CDR2 YYEEEE. V was pared by 3 bases and J by 5 bases, with 12 bases between. This CDR3 has 13 amino acids. The protocol was immunoSEQ multiplex PCR, while the TCRdb copy is restricted to in-frame clones and leaves out a portion. The data contain tens of thousands of clones, 80% to 95% of them seen just once; the ten biggest clones take up 4.2%. This TCR came from a human donor in good health. Some clones in this sample may be carry-over from other donors' samples. The sequencing input was PBMCs. V gene TRBV5-6 combines with J gene TRBJ2-7; weak D call: TRBD2 (7 bases). The CDR3 nucleotides are TGTGCCAGCAGCTCGGGGGGCTTGCACGAGCAGTACTTC. It yields the protein CASSSGGLHEQYF.